Detailed here is one TCR beta chain. The antigen is unknown. The assay was immunoSEQ multiplex PCR, and TCRdb's table has in-frame clones only and misses some. Here the sample spans around 33,000 clones, 80% to 95% being singletons. The data originate from a study of OX40 agonist ivuxolimab in advanced cancers. Looking at the study overall: Ivuxolimab, an antibody that agonizes OX40 (CD134), was administered to the patients. Dose-escalation subjects each had hepatocellular carcinoma, melanoma, renal cell or head and neck cancer. Partial responses were recorded for three patients, including one with hepatocellular carcinoma and two with cutaneous melanoma.

General study results and limits: Expanded peripheral T-cell antigen specificity went undetermined.

After removal of 6 bases from V and 5 bases from J, the junction contained 8 bases not matched to a gene. Germline V gene sequence: CDR1 MNHEY, CDR2 SVGAGI. The CDR3 extends over 15 amino acids. Material: CD4+ or CD8+ T cells sorted from blood, obtained in a trial of the OX40 agonist ivuxolimab. The chain uses TRBV6-5 and TRBJ2-3; the match to TRBD1 covers 10 bases. The clonotype comes from an adult with an advanced solid tumor such as melanoma, head and neck, liver or kidney cancer. CDR3 amino acids: CASSTPGQGRDTQYF. As DNA, the CDR3 is TGTGCCAGCAGCACCCCGGGACAGGGGAGAGATACGCAGTATTTT.